This T cell receptor (beta chain) was documented in a study of cytomegalovirus exposure and HLA in healthy donors (TCRdb year 2017). For the wider study: According to a later analysis, the 120 or so validation repertoires were produced on the same platform as the approximately 600 repertoires of the first cohort. To predict cytomegalovirus infection status, the study brought together high-throughput TCR immunosequencing, statistical association of individual TCRs with disease status, and machine learning. The aim of the study was to test whether cataloging public T cell receptors could identify signatures of past pathogen exposure. Along with the roughly 700-subject first cohort, a separate validation cohort of approximately 110 different subjects was used. Results the study describes overall, beyond this receptor: The classifier was reported to diagnose cytomegalovirus status with high specificity and sensitivity in both the original cohort and the validation cohort. A later analysis had no HLA typing for the validation cohort, so co-occurrence there was scored across all 110 or so repertoires. A few of the identified cytomegalovirus-associated TCR beta chains were confirmed in vitro to be specific for cytomegalovirus antigens. A later analysis found that TCRs clustered in the first cohort also tended to co-occur in the roughly 120 validation repertoires, with 90% to 95% of cluster scores above 0. A total of fewer than 200 TCR beta chains were listed by the study as associated with cytomegalovirus. Most TCR sequences were seen in very few donors, while some public TCRs were found in many individuals. The authors suggested that the approach could potentially be extended to other disease states and immunological phenotypes.

The donors belonged to the validation cohort of approximately 130 subjects, which was separate from the approximately 680-subject first cohort. A note on this clone: Its antigen specificity is not known. Per-nucleotide qualities are absent, and no much larger clonotype sits a single base away.

Trimming takes 5 bases from V and 1 base from J, and the germline ends sit 2 bases apart. Taken from the germline V gene (reference sequence), the CDR1 and CDR2 loops are SEHNR and FQNEAQ. Its CDR3 holds 11 amino acids, cysteine through phenylalanine. Kept here is only the CDR3 DNA, which spans 33 bases and is read in frame from base 1. Library creation used the immunoSEQ multiplex PCR assay. The authors processed their data as follows. To diagnose cytomegalovirus status from the catalog of TCR beta chain sequences, a statistical classification framework was built. Here the immuneACCESS table is served through TCRdb, limited to in-frame sequences with V and J called. Missing clones are a known gap in these copies; in checked studies unresolved V genes cover under half, and the rest lacks a known reason. That table is the source of V, J and clone size, and D and trimming were worked out from the DNA. The sample table holds 100,000 to 120,000 clones, of which roughly 95% were seen once. The ten largest clonotypes hold 0.67% of the sample.

The rearranged chain carries TRBV7-9 and TRBJ2-5; no D gene call is confident. The sequenced sample was PBMCs. The TCR sequence derives from a young woman in good health and CMV-seronegative. At the DNA level, the sequence is TGTGCCAGCAGCCTCCAAGAGACCCAGTACTTC. This gives the protein CASSLQETQYF.